This is a list of T cell receptor beta chains from one sample in a study of T cells expressing NK-cell markers. TCRdb re-called the 5' RACE reads, yielding one record per CDR3 amino acid sequence without DNA. This table holds 350,000 to 400,000 distinct CDR3 sequences. The sequenced sample consisted of blood T cells: a sorted CD56 or NKG2C T cell subset, CD4+ or CD8+ T cells, or bulk PBMC T cells (not recorded which). The receptors stem from a woman aged 45-59 years in good health. Both conserved end residues are part of each CDR3. Fields, in order: J gene, V gene, CDR3 protein.

TRBJ2-7 | TRBV5-6 | CASSLGGVSYEQYF
TRBJ2-1 | TRBV20-1 | CSATPTEAVGLRYNEQFF
TRBJ2-1 | TRBV12-3/TRBV12-4 | CASSRGTSNEQFF
TRBJ2-2 | TRBV7-9 | CASSLFKDTGELFF
TRBJ2-7 | TRBV10-3 | CAIGRTSGRRDEQYF
TRBJ1-4 | TRBV6-5 | CASRLNSALPNEKLFF
TRBJ2-5 | TRBV12-3/TRBV12-4 | CASSLGEVETQYF
TRBJ1-2 | TRBV20-1 | CSARYPIGRGGGYTF
TRBJ2-6 | TRBV6-2/TRBV6-3 | CASSPFGTASGANVLTF
TRBJ2-1 | TRBV5-1 | CASSFSFFTSGRVNEQFF
TRBJ1-1 | TRBV3-1 | CASSQGASEAFF
TRBJ2-6 | TRBV5-5 | CASLPGGRVAGANVLTF
TRBJ1-5 | TRBV27 | CASSARTGQSNQPQHF
TRBJ2-2 | TRBV7-2 | CASSLFASVPGELFF
TRBJ2-7 | TRBV29-1 | CSVSKGRSSSYEQYF
TRBJ2-2 | TRBV7-3 | CASIRTGELFF
TRBJ1-2 | TRBV27 | CASSLLGAGLGYGYTF
TRBJ2-5 | TRBV20-1 | CSAPRIQGETQYF
TRBJ2-1 | TRBV24-1 | CATSDLRGGDYNEQFF
TRBJ1-5 | TRBV10-2 | CASSELTENQPQHF
TRBJ2-1 | TRBV11-2 | CASSILAGVLYEQFF
TRBJ2-5 | TRBV29-1 | CSAGASSQTQYF
TRBJ2-1 | TRBV7-2 | CASSYSGSVGFEQFF
TRBJ2-2 | TRBV5-1 | CASSPVRARPGELFF
TRBJ2-2 | TRBV30 | CAWNTGGPGELFF
TRBJ2-3 | TRBV5-1 | CASSGVEERDTQYF
TRBJ2-1 | TRBV4-1 | CASSLPRGTSPKADEQFF
TRBJ2-7 | TRBV19 | CASSPAPSGISEQYF
TRBJ1-1 | TRBV7-8 | CASSFMTANTEAFF
TRBJ1-4 | TRBV5-1 | CASSPLDSFNEKLFF
TRBJ2-1 | TRBV5-1 | CASSAGLAGTGGEQFF
TRBJ2-1 | TRBV4-1 | CASSQVERYNEQFF
TRBJ2-7 | TRBV7-6 | CASSINLDRNEQYF
TRBJ2-3 | TRBV7-9 | CASSLALSGREYF
TRBJ2-7 | TRBV5-1 | CASRPEDLAGEQYF
TRBJ2-3 | TRBV12-3/TRBV12-4 | CASGVAGGRKDTQYF
TRBJ2-2 | TRBV6-5 | CASLLDRNTGELFF
TRBJ1-4 | TRBV6-5 | CASSYSNFEKLFF
TRBJ2-1 | TRBV5-1 | CASRKEASMSNEQFF
TRBJ2-7 | TRBV7-8 | CASSLAYKGRDNEQYF
TRBJ2-7 | TRBV11-3 | CASSWSGTADEQYF
TRBJ2-3 | TRBV29-1 | CSVTRESRTDTQYF
TRBJ1-1 | TRBV10-3 | CATVADTEAFF
TRBJ2-1 | TRBV5-1 | CASSSPGLAGGPGNEQFF
TRBJ2-1 | TRBV5-4 | CASSLTGTSGGLNEQFF
TRBJ2-5 | TRBV5-6 | CAVSTSGRGLQETQYF
TRBJ2-1 | TRBV5-1 | CASSLGQHNEQFF
TRBJ2-2 | TRBV20-1 | CSASPGRGLKTGELFF
TRBJ2-4 | TRBV14 | CASSPSWTGLAKNIQYF
TRBJ2-3 | TRBV10-3 | CAIGLVPLAGARDTQYF
TRBJ2-2 | TRBV12-3/TRBV12-4 | CASSPKFGLAGITGELFF
TRBJ2-5 | TRBV5-4 | CASSLKHRQETQYF
TRBJ2-5 | TRBV18 | CASSPQDGTGETQYF
TRBJ1-1 | TRBV15 | CATSSRDRRTNTEAFF
TRBJ1-5 | TRBV20-1 | CSARGPGQGKQPQHF